A selection of T cell receptor beta chains follows, all from one sample in a study of vaccination effects on CD4 cells after COVID-19. TCRdb's copy holds only in-frame clones and misses some; the assay was immunoSEQ multiplex PCR. The sample includes fewer than 75,000 clones, less than 80% of them seen just once. These receptors have no known antigen. The source was CD4+ T cells from PBMCs cultured without peptide, collected after COVID-19 vaccination. The receptors were sampled from a human donor who received a COVID-19 vaccine. Both conserved end residues are trimmed from each CDR3.

V gene	J gene	CDR3 protein
TRBV2	TRBJ2-3	ASSEAQLGGTDTQY
TRBV28	TRBJ2-7	ASSRSPTGVYEQY
TRBV24-1	TRBJ2-1	ATSSTTGTSYNEQF
TRBV9	TRBJ2-5	ASSVGTQETQY
TRBV19	TRBJ2-5	ASSIRFRQGRAYQETQY
TRBV7-9	TRBJ1-1	ASSYGQPHTEAF
TRBV27	TRBJ1-6	ASSITGDSPLH
TRBV3-1/TRBV3-2	TRBJ1-1	ASSHGQANTEAF
TRBV29-1	TRBJ1-1	SVESWRGGNTEAF
TRBV7-2	TRBJ1-2	ASSPDRGYGYT
TRBV4-3	TRBJ2-7	ASSQHQLAGGYEQY
TRBV4-3	TRBJ1-1	ASSQETGGGSTEAF
TRBV5-6	TRBJ1-2	ASSQWGQGFYGYT
TRBV19	TRBJ2-7	ASSIPGSYEQY
TRBV6-1	TRBJ2-7	ASSEPGTKQY
TRBV28	TRBJ1-1	ASSLQGAGKNTEAF
TRBV7-2	TRBJ2-3	ASSYPGTSKRADTQY
TRBV4-2	TRBJ1-2	ASSQGPGYGYT
TRBV2	TRBJ2-7	ASSYSTDSYEQY
TRBV5-1	TRBJ2-5	ASSLVAGGPQETQY
TRBV9	TRBJ1-2	ASSVVRTCT
TRBV5-5	TRBJ1-2	ASSLWAGDYGYT